The 4 T cell receptor beta chains in this list originate from one sample, sequenced in a study of CD8 T cells in ankylosing spondylitis. Their antigens remain unidentified. MiXCR was run by TCRdb on the 5' RACE reads, yielding one entry per CDR3 protein. In the table there are roughly 670,000 distinct CDR3 sequences, roughly 19% of which are singletons. Whole-study findings and limits: The study identified a TCR beta motif of eight highly homologous variants that appeared characteristic of ankylosing spondylitis blood.

Sequencing used blood, either unsorted or a sorted T cell fraction (not recorded which). Source of these receptors: a male donor with ankylosing spondylitis.

The genes are TRBV20-1 and TRBJ1-1, with 7 bases that match TRBD1. Trimming took 3 bases from V and 4 from J; bases not matched to a gene: 5. There are 13 residues in the CDR3. From germline, CDR1 is DFQATT and CDR2 SNEGSKA (reference sequence). CDR3 sequence reads: CSARGQSPTEAFF. The CDR3 DNA is TGCAGTGCTAGGGGACAGAGCCCCACTGAAGCTTTCTTT.

This clonotype appeared a few times. This sequence joins TRBV5-6 and TRBJ2-3; 10 bases line up with TRBD1. This CDR3 comprises 15 residues. The V gene's germline CDR1 is SGHDT and CDR2 YYEEEE. Trimming removed 3 bases from V and 5 bases from J; junction bases left unmatched: 6. CDR3: CASSWDRGVGDTQYF. The DNA for the CDR3 is TGTGCCAGCAGCTGGGACAGGGGAGTAGGAGATACGCAGTATTTT.

CDR3 sequence reads: CAWSVGWAGAIDTQYF. The CDR3 coding sequence is TGTGCCTGGAGTGTAGGTTGGGCGGGAGCCATAGATACGCAGTATTTT. This rearrangement joins TRBV30 to TRBJ2-3; 7 bases map to TRBD2. Germline V lookup: CDR1 GTSNPN, CDR2 SVGIG (reference sequence). The V and J ends lost 0 bases and 5 bases, in that order; junction bases with no gene match: 11. The CDR3 runs to 16 residues.

This clonotype was seen ten or more times. This chain uses TRBV27 with TRBJ2-5; D is undetermined. The CDR3 runs to 11 residues. Germline V gene lookup returns CDR1 MNHEY and CDR2 SMNVEV (reference sequence). V lost 5 bases and J 0 bases, leaving 1 base between the germline ends. The CDR3 region is CASSDQETQYF. CDR3 bases: TGTGCCAGCAGTGACCAAGAGACCCAGTACTTC.